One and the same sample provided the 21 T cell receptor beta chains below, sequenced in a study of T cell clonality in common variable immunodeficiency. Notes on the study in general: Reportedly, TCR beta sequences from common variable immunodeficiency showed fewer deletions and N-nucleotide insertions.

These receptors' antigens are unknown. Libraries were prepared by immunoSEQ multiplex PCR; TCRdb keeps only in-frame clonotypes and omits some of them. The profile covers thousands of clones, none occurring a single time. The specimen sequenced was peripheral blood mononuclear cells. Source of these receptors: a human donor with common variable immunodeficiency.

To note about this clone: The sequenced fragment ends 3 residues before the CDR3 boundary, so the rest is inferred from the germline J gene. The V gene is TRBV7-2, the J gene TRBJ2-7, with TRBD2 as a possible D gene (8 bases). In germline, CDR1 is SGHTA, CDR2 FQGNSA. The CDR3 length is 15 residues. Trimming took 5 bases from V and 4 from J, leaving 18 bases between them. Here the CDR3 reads CASSPGGAGGYEQYF. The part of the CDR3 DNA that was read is TGTGCCAGCAGCCCCGGGGGGGCAGGGGGGTACGAG. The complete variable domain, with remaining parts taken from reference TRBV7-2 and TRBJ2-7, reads GAGVSQSPSNKVTEKGKDVELRCDPISGHTALYWYRQSLGQGLEFLIYFQGNSAPDKSGLPSDRFSAERTGGSVSTLTIQRTQQEDSAVYLCASSPGGAGGYEQYFGPGTRLTVT.

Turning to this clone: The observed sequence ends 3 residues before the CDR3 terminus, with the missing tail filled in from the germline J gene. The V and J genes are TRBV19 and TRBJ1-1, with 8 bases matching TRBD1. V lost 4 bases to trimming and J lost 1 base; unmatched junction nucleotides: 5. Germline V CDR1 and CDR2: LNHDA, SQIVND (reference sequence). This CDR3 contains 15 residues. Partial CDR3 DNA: TGTGCCAGTAGTAAGGACAGGGTTCCGAACACTGAA. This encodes CASSKDRVPNTE. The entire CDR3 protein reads CASSKDRVPNTEAFF.

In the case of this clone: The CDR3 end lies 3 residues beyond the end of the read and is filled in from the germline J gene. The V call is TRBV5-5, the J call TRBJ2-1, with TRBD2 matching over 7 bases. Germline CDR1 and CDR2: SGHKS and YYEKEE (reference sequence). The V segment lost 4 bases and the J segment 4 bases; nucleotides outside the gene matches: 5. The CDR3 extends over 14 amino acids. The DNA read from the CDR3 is TGTGCCAGCAGCCCTAGCGGAGAGTACAATGAG. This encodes CASSPSGEYNE. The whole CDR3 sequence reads CASSPSGEYNEQFF. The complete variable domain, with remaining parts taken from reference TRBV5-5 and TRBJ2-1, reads DAGVTQSPTHLIKTRGQQVTLRCSPISGHKSVSWYQQVLGQGPQFIFQYYEKEERGRGNFPDRFSARQFPNYSSELNVNALLLGDSALYLCASSPSGEYNEQFFGPGTRLTVL.

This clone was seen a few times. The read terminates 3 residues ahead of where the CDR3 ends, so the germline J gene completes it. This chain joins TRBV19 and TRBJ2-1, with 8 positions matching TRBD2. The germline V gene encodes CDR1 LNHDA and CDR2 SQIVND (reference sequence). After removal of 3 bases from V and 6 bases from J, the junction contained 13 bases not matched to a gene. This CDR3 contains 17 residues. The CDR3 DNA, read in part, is TGTGCCAGTAGTATCAGGTCGGGACTAGAGGGGAGCAATGAG. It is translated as CASSIRSGLEGSNE. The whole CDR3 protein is CASSIRSGLEGSNEQFF. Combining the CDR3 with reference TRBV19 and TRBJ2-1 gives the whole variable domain DGGITQSPKYLFRKEGQNVTLSCEQNLNHDAMYWYRQDPGQGLRLIYYSQIVNDFQKGDIAEGYSVSREKKESFPLTVTSAQKNPTAFYLCASSIRSGLEGSNEQFFGPGTRLTVL.

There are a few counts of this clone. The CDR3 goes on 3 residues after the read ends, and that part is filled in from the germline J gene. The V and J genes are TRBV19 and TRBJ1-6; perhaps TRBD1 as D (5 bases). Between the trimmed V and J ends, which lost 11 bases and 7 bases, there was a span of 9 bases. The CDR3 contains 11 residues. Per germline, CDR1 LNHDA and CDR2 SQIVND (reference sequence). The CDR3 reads CAGGGNSPLHF. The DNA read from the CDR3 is TGTGCCGGGGGGGGGAATTCACCC.

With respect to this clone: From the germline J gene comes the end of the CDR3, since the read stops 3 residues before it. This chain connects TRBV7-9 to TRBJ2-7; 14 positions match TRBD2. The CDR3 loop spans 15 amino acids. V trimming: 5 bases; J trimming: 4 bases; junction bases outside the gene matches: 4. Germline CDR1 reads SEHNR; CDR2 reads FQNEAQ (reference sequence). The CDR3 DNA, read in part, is TGTGCCAGCAGCCAACGACTAGCGGGAGGGTACGAG. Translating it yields CASSQRLAGGYE. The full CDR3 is CASSQRLAGGYEQYF.

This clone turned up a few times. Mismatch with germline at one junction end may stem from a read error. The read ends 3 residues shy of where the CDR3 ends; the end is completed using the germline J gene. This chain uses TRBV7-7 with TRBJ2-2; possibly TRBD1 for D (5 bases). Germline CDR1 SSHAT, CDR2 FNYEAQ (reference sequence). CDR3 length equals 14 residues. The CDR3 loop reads CASSSGQLTGELFF. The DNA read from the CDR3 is TGTGCTAGCAGCTCCGGACAACTCACCGGGGAG.

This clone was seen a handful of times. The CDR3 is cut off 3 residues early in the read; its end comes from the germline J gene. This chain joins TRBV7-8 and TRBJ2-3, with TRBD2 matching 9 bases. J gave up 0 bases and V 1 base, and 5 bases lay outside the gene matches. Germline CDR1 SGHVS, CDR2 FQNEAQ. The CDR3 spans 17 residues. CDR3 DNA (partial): TGTGCCAGCAGCTTAGGATTTAGCGGGAGAAGCACAGATACG. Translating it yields CASSLGFSGRSTDT. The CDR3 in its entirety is CASSLGFSGRSTDTQYF.

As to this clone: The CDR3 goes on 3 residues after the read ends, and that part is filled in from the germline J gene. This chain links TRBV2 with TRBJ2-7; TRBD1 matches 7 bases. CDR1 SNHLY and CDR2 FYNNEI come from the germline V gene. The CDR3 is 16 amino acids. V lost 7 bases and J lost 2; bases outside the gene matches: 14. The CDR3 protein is CASIGTALAKTYEQYF. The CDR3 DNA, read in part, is TGTGCCAGCATTGGGACAGCTTTAGCTAAAACCTACGAG. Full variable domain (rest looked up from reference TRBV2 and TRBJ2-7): EPEVTQTPSHQVTQMGQEVILRCVPISNHLYFYWYRQILGQKVEFLVSFYNNEISEKSEIFDDQFSVERPDGSNFTLKIRSTKLEDSAMYFCASIGTALAKTYEQYFGPGTRLTVT.

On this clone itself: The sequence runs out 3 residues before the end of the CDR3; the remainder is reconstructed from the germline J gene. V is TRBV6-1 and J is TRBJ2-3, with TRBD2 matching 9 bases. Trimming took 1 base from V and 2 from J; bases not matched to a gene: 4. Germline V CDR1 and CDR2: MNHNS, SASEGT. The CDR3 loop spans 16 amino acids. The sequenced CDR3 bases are TGTGCCAGCAGTGAAGGGGTAGCGGGAGACACAGATACG. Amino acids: CASSEGVAGDTDT. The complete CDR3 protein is CASSEGVAGDTDTQYF.

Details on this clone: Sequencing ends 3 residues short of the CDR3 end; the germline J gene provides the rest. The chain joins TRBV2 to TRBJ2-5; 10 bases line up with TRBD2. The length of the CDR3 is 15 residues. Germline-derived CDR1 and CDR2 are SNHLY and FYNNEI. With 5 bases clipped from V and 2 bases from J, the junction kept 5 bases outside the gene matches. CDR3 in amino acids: CASSPLLAGQETQYF. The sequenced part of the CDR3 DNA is TGTGCCAGCAGTCCTTTACTAGCGGGACAAGAGACC.

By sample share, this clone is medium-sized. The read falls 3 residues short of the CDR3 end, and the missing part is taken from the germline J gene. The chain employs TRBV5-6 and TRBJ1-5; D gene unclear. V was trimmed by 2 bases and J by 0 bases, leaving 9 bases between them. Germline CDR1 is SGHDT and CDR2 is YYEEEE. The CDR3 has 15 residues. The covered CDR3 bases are TGTGCCAGCAGCTTTCTCGGTACTAGCAATCAGCCC. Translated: CASSFLGTSNQP. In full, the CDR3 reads CASSFLGTSNQPQHF.

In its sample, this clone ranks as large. The CDR3 DNA, read in part, is TGTGCCAGCATAGGTACAGGGGATGGC. Translating it yields CASIGTGDG. The whole CDR3 is CASIGTGDGYTF. The J gene is TRBJ1-2, the V gene TRBV2; 7 nucleotides line up with TRBD1. The CDR3 is cut off 3 residues early in the read; its end comes from the germline J gene. After removal of 7 bases from V and 6 bases from J, the junction contained 5 bases not matched to a gene. Germline assignment: CDR1 SNHLY and CDR2 FYNNEI. There are 12 residues in the CDR3.

The covered CDR3 bases are TGTGCCAGCTACAGGGTAGGGTACACTGAA. Its protein product is CASYRVGYTE. The whole CDR3 region reads CASYRVGYTEAFF. The gene calls are TRBV18 and TRBJ1-1; perhaps TRBD1 as D (6 bases). The read falls 3 residues short of the CDR3 end, and the missing part is taken from the germline J gene. The germline V and J ends were trimmed by 7 bases and 3 bases, with 12 bases remaining between them. The CDR3 length is 13 residues. Per germline, CDR1 KGHSH and CDR2 LQKENI.

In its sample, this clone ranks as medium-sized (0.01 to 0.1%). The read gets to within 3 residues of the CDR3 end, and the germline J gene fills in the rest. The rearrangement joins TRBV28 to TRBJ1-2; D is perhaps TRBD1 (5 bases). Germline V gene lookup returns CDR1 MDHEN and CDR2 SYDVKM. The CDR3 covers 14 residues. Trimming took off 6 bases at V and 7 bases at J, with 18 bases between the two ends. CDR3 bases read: TGTGCCAGCAGGGAGGGATCGAGACAGTCTGGC. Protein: CASREGSRQSG. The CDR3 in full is CASREGSRQSGYTF.

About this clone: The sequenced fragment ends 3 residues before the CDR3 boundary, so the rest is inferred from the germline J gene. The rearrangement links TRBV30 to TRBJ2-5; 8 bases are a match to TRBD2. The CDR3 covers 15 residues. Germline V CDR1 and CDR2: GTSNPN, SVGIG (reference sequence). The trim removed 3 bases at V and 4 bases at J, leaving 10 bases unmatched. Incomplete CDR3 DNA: TGTGCCTGGAGGGGAAGCGGGAGAAAGGGAGAGACC. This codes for CAWRGSGRKGET. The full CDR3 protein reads CAWRGSGRKGETQYF.

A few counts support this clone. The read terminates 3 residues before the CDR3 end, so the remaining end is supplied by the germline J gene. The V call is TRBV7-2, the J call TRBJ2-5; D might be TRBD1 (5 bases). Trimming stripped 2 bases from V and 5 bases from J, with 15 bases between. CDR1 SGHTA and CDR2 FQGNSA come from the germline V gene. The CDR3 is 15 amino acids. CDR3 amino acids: CASSLNQGFGETQYF. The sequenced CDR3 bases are TGTGCCAGCAGCTTAAACCAGGGATTTGGGGAGACC.

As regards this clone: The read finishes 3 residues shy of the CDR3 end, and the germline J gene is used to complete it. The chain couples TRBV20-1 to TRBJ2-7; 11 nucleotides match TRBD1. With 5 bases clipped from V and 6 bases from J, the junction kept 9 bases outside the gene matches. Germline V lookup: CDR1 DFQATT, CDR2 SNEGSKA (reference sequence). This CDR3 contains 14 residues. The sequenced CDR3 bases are TGCAGTGCTGGGCCCGGGACAGGGGGTTCCGAG. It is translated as CSAGPGTGGSE. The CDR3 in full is CSAGPGTGGSEQYF.

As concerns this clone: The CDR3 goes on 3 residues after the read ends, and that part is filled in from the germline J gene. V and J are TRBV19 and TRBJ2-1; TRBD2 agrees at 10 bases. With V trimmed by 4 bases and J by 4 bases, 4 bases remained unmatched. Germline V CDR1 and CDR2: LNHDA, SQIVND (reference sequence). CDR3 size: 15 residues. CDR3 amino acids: CASSTSGREYNEQFF. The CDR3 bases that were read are TGTGCCAGTAGTACTAGCGGGAGAGAGTACAATGAG.

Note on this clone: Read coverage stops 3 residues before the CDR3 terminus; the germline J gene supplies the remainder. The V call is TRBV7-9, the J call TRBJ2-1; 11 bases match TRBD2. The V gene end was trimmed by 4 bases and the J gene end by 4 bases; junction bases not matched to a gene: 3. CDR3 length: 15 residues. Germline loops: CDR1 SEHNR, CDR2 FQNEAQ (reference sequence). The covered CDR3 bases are TGTGCCAGCAGCTCGGGACTAGCGGAATACAATGAG. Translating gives CASSSGLAEYNE. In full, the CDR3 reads CASSSGLAEYNEQFF.

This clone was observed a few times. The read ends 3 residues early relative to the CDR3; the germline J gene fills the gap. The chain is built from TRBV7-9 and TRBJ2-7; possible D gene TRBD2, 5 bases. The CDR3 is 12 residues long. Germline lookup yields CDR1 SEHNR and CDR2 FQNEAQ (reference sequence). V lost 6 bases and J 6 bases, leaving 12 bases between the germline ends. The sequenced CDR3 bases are TGTGCCAGCAGTTCGCGGCGGGTCGAG. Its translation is CASSSRRVE. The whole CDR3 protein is CASSSRRVEQYF.